A selection of T cell receptor beta chains follows, all from one sample in a study of T cells in Graves' hyperthyroidism and ophthalmopathy. A single record per CDR3 protein comes from TCRdb applying MiXCR to the multiplex PCR reads. The sample yields about 300,000 distinct CDR3 sequences, 15% to 20% seen once. The source material was blood. The receptor set was obtained from a man between 50 and 59 years old with Graves' ophthalmopathy. The CDR3 runs from the conserved cysteine through the conserved F or W. The D gene is left open where the match is weak. Part of the rows lack a size; the others show once, few, many or a class for expanded clones.

v_gene: TRBV6-1
j_gene: TRBJ2-1
abundance: -
d_gene: -
CDR3aa: CASSLCNGGGKVYNEQFF
CDR3nt: TGTGCCAGCAGCTTATGTAATGGGGGGGGCAAAGTCTACAATGAGCAGTTCTTC

v_gene: TRBV4-2
j_gene: TRBJ1-4
abundance: -
d_gene: -
CDR3aa: CASSQALQGANEKLFF
CDR3nt: TGTGCCAGCAGCCAGGCCCTACAGGGAGCTAATGAAAAACTGTTTTTT

v_gene: TRBV11-2
j_gene: TRBJ2-7
abundance: many
d_gene: TRBD1
CDR3aa: CASSRTSGTGGSYEQYF
CDR3nt: TGTGCCAGCAGCAGAACCTCCGGGACAGGGGGCTCCTACGAGCAGTACTTC

v_gene: TRBV24-1
j_gene: TRBJ2-3
abundance: -
d_gene: -
CDR3aa: CATSADTSTDTQYF
CDR3nt: TGTGCCACCAGTGCCGACACTAGCACAGATACGCAGTATTTT

v_gene: TRBV4-1
j_gene: TRBJ2-3
abundance: -
d_gene: TRBD2
CDR3aa: CASSQEGVSGRLGDTQYF
CDR3nt: TGCGCCAGCAGCCAAGAAGGTGTTAGCGGGAGGTTGGGTGATACGCAGTATTTT

v_gene: TRBV20-1
j_gene: TRBJ1-4
abundance: -
d_gene: TRBD1
CDR3aa: CSANRGGEKLFF
CDR3nt: TGCAGTGCTAACAGGGGTGGAGAAAAACTGTTTTTT

v_gene: TRBV20-1
j_gene: TRBJ2-7
abundance: many
d_gene: TRBD2
CDR3aa: CSARTGGSYEQYF
CDR3nt: TGCAGTGCCCGGACGGGGGGGTCCTACGAGCAGTACTTC

v_gene: TRBV3-1
j_gene: TRBJ1-6
abundance: many
d_gene: TRBD1
CDR3aa: CASSRLLGRGQGTSPLHF
CDR3nt: TGTGCCAGCAGCCGTCTCCTCGGAAGGGGACAGGGGACTTCACCCCTCCACTTT

v_gene: TRBV7-6
j_gene: TRBJ2-3
abundance: many
d_gene: TRBD2
CDR3aa: CASSQGREGRITDTQYF
CDR3nt: TGTGCCAGCAGCCAGGGGCGGGAGGGCCGGATCACAGATACGCAGTATTTT

v_gene: TRBV28
j_gene: TRBJ2-5
abundance: many
d_gene: TRBD1
CDR3aa: CASSQGDQETQYF
CDR3nt: TGTGCCAGCAGCCAGGGGGACCAAGAGACCCAGTACTTC

v_gene: TRBV28
j_gene: TRBJ2-1
abundance: -
d_gene: TRBD1
CDR3aa: CASSFGVTGGGKPSREQFF
CDR3nt: TGTGCCAGCAGTTTTGGGGTTACAGGGGGCGGAAAACCAAGCCGTGAGCAGTTCTTC

v_gene: TRBV6-1
j_gene: TRBJ1-2
abundance: few
d_gene: -
CDR3aa: CASSGQTGSGYTF
CDR3nt: TGTGCCAGCAGTGGTCAAACAGGGTCTGGCTACACCTTC

v_gene: TRBV27
j_gene: TRBJ2-3
abundance: many
d_gene: -
CDR3aa: CASSDLFEGGALDTQYF
CDR3nt: TGTGCCAGCAGCGACCTATTTGAGGGGGGCGCATTGGATACGCAGTATTTT